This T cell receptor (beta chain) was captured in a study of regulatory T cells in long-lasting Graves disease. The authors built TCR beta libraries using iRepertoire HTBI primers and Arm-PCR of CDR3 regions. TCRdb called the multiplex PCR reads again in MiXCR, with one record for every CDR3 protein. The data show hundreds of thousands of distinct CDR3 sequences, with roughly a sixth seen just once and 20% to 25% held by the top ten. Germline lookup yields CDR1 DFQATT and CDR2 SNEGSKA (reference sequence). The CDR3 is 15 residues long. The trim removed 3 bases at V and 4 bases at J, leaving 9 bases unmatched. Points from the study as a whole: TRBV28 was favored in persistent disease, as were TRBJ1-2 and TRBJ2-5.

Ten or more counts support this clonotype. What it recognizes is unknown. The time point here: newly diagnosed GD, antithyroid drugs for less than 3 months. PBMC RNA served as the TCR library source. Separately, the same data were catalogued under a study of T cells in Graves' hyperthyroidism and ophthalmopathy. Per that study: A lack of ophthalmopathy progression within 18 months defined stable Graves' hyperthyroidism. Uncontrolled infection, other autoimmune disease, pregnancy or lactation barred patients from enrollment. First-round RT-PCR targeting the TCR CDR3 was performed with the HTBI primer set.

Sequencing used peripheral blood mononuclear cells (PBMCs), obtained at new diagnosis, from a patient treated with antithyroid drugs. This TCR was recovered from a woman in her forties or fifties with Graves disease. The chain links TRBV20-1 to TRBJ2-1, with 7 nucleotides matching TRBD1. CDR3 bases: TGCAGTGCTAGTTTAGATGAGGGGGCTTACAATGAGCAGTTCTTC. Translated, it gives CSASLDEGAYNEQFF.